This TCR beta chain was found in a study of early T cells in non-severe SARS-CoV-2 infection (dated by TCRdb to 2020 to 2022). For context, the study as a whole: Because TCR sequencing was done on bulk RNA from unsorted whole blood, the alpha and beta chains could not be paired.

Trimming accounts for 6 bases at V and 5 bases at J, while the number of junction bases matched to no gene is 9. The CDR3 goes from the cysteine to the phenylalanine over 13 residues. Only CDR3 DNA is held: 39 bases, read in frame from base 1. Looking up the germline V gene yields CDR1 SQVTM and CDR2 ANQGSEA. A remark on this clonotype: This receptor's antigen is unknown. There are no base qualities to consult, and no much larger clone falls within one base.

This was a case-control study nested in a cohort of healthcare workers in London, UK, who had nasopharyngeal swab PCR tests and blood samples taken every week. Between 23 and 31 March 2020, the week of the UK lockdown, healthcare workers were enrolled and then followed up weekly for as long as 16 weeks. To prepare the library, 5' RACE was applied. The sample was run on a NextSeq 500. To correct for sequencing error and PCR bias, the TCR library protocol tagged individual cDNA molecules with unique molecular identifiers. Both TCR alpha and beta chains were sequenced, and tight co-correlation was observed between alpha and beta sequence abundances in each sample. Turning to the authors' computational methods: Decombinator V4 was used to annotate the V gene, J gene and CDR3 of the TCR sequences. TCRs were defined as expanded if a significant change between any two time points was detected under a Poisson model with p below 0.0001. Abundances of TCRs were expressed as counts per million after normalisation to the total number of TCRs sequenced in each sample. TRAV1-2 paired with TRAJ12, TRAJ20 or TRAJ33 defined MAIT TCRs, while TRAV10 paired with TRAJ18 defined iNKT TCRs. A search of VDJdb, accessed on 1 November 2021, was run for TCRs annotated to CMV, EBV and SARS-CoV-2, with TCRs annotated for multiple antigens excluded. The public reads were reanalyzed by TCRdb: fastp trimming at Q25, MiXCR alignment, in-frame beta chains only. Each CDR3 protein gets just one entry, which takes the most common genes and DNA from the rows behind it. In this record, the V and J calls reflect TCRdb's handling and not the investigators' own analysis. This sample holds 59,000 or so distinct CDR3 sequences; about 12% were observed only once. The ten largest clones represent around 1.4% of the sample.

Paper-wide results and their limitations: VDJdb matching was skewed toward anti-spike CD8 responses and likely underestimated virus-specific expansions by missing private and CD4 specificities.

The sequence is built from TRBV29-1 and TRBJ2-7; the junction holds 8 bases that match TRBD1. The sequencing here drew on whole blood, taken at baseline. The clonotype originates from an adult who was a healthcare worker with PCR-confirmed SARS-CoV-2 infection or an uninfected control (not recorded which). The DNA sequence is as follows: TGCAGCGTCAGGACAGGGAACGGGAACGAGCAGTACTTC. Protein translation: CSVRTGNGNEQYF.